Sequencing of this TCR beta chain was carried out in a study of early T cells in non-severe SARS-CoV-2 infection. Trimming took 4 bases from V and 3 from J; bases not matched to a gene: 11. This CDR3 spans 17 amino acids. Per the germline V gene, CDR1 is SGHRS and CDR2 is YFSETQ. There are a few counts of this clonotype. In TCRdb, the 5' RACE reads were re-called with MiXCR into one record per CDR3 protein. Of roughly 70,000 distinct CDR3 sequences in the sample, 20% to 25% were seen once. The chain recombines TRBV5-1 with TRBJ2-1; 9 bases are a match to TRBD2. This clonotype originated in an adult who was a healthcare worker with PCR-confirmed SARS-CoV-2 infection or an uninfected control (not recorded which). The material sequenced was whole blood, taken at baseline. The CDR3: CASSPMNSGGDYNEQFF. The CDR3 DNA is TGCGCCAGCAGCCCTATGAATAGCGGGGGCGACTACAATGAGCAGTTCTTC.